This TCR beta chain came from a study of T cells in Graves' hyperthyroidism and ophthalmopathy. The CDR3 length is 13 residues. Germline CDR1 and CDR2: MNHEY and SMNVEV (reference sequence). V was cut by 0 bases and J by 6 bases, with 9 bases left in between. This clonotype has a count of ten or more. Amplification of TCR beta CDR3 regions was performed using RNA transcripts as template. First-round RT-PCR of the TCR CDR3 relied on the HTBI primer set. MiXCR, applied by TCRdb to the multiplex PCR reads, yields one record per CDR3 protein. The table lists about 350,000 distinct CDR3 sequences, roughly 13% of them singletons.

Sequencing was performed on blood. The J gene is TRBJ2-7, the V gene TRBV27; no clear D gene. The receptor's source is a woman aged 25 to 39 with Graves' hyperthyroidism. The CDR3 region has the DNA TGTGCCAGCAGTTTATCTATTACCGCCGAGCAGTACTTC. It specifies CASSLSITAEQYF.